Shown below are 27 T cell receptor beta chains from a single sample sequenced in a study of control samples from healthy donors and cancer patients. Produced via immunoSEQ multiplex PCR; TCRdb's table is partial and in-frame only. The data hold approximately 210,000 clones, with approximately 90% observed a single time. Sequencing used blood. These receptor sequences come from a man aged 25 to 40 in good health.

The chain recombines TRBV11-2 with TRBJ1-4; the D gene is possibly TRBD1 (6 bases). The V end was cut by 5 bases, the J end by 3 bases, with 13 bases between. Per germline, CDR1 SGHAT and CDR2 FQNNGV. The CDR3 is 15 residues long. CDR3 residues: CASSVGYRANEKLFF. CDR3 bases: TGTGCCAGCAGCGTAGGATACAGGGCTAATGAAAAACTGTTTTTT.

The chain couples TRBV6-5 to TRBJ1-5; 9 bases match TRBD1. V gave up 6 bases and J gave up 4 bases; unmatched junction bases: 7. Germline CDR1 and CDR2: MNHEY and SVGAGI. This CDR3 is built from 15 residues. For the CDR3, the DNA is TGTGCCAGCAGCCCCACGGACAGGGGAAATCAGCCCCAGCATTTT. Amino acid sequence: CASSPTDRGNQPQHF.

The chain carries TRBV7-2 and TRBJ1-5; 7 bases are shared with TRBD1. The V segment lost 3 bases and the J segment 3 bases; nucleotides outside the gene matches: 2. The CDR3 covers 14 residues. Germline V gene sequence: CDR1 SGHTA, CDR2 FQGNSA. In DNA, the CDR3 is TGTGCCAGCAGCTTTACAGGGGTCAATCAGCCCCAGCATTTT. Translating it yields CASSFTGVNQPQHF.

The V call is TRBV21-1, the J call TRBJ2-7. TRBV21-1 is a recognized pseudogene. The CDR3 sequence is 12 residues long. This CDR3 reads CASSWDTYEQYF. The CDR3 region has the DNA TGTGCCAGCAGCTGGGATACCTACGAGCAGTACTTC.

The V and J genes are TRBV7-8 and TRBJ2-7; no reliable D call. The CDR3 spans 13 residues. V shed 5 bases and J shed 5 bases, with 13 bases lying between them. The germline gives CDR1 SGHVS, CDR2 FQNEAQ. The CDR3 protein is CASSPDARDEQYF. CDR3 coding DNA: TGTGCCAGCAGCCCAGACGCTAGGGACGAGCAGTACTTC.

This clone was recorded only once. The DNA for the CDR3 is TGCAGCGTTGTACGAGAAGCTAACTATGGCTACACCTTC. This codes for CSVVREANYGYTF. The chain employs TRBV29-1 and TRBJ1-2; unclear D gene. Germline CDR1 reads SQVTM; CDR2 reads ANQGSEA. The CDR3 extends over 13 amino acids. Trimming pared 4 bases from V and 0 bases from J, leaving 9 bases between.

This clone was seen a few times. The chain joins TRBV2 to TRBJ2-4, with 7 bases that match TRBD2. Germline V lookup: CDR1 SNHLY, CDR2 FYNNEI. The V gene end was trimmed by 1 base and the J gene end by 4 bases; junction bases not matched to a gene: 4. The CDR3 has 15 amino acids. CDR3 coding DNA: TGTGCCAGCAGTGAAGAAGTACTAGCGAAAAACATTCAGTACTTC. Translating it yields CASSEEVLAKNIQYF.

The rearrangement uses TRBV5-8 and TRBJ2-2; the match to TRBD1 covers 11 bases. Germline trimming cut 4 bases from V and 2 bases from J; bases unmatched to any gene: 4. Germline CDR1 is SGHTS and CDR2 is YDEGEE. This CDR3 has 16 amino acids. DNA of the CDR3: TGTGCCAGCAGCGTATGGACAGGGGGCAACACCGGGGAGCTGTTTTTT. This gives the protein CASSVWTGGNTGELFF.

This chain joins TRBV6-5 and TRBJ2-3; perhaps D is TRBD1 or TRBD2 (6 bases each). With 3 bases removed from V and 5 bases from J, the gap between germline ends came to 12 bases. The CDR3 has 14 amino acids. The germline CDR1 and CDR2 sequences are MNHEY and SVGAGI. The CDR3 nucleotides are TGTGCCAGCAGTTATTCGAAGGGGGGAGATACGCAGTATTTT. Its translation is CASSYSKGGDTQYF.

This clone was found a few times. The chain joins TRBV7-9 to TRBJ1-2; D uncertain. Germline V CDR1 and CDR2: SEHNR, FQNEAQ (reference sequence). The CDR3 runs to 13 residues. V gave up 3 bases and J gave up 8 bases, with 13 bases separating them. CDR3 residues: CASSFRTGRGYTF. The CDR3 nucleotides read TGTGCCAGCAGCTTCCGGACCGGACGGGGCTACACCTTC. The full variable domain, rest sourced from reference TRBV7-9 and TRBJ1-2, is DTGVSQNPRHKITKRGQNVTFRCDPISEHNRLYWYRQTLGQGPEFLTYFQNEAQLEKSRLLSDRFSAERPKGSFSTLEIQRTEQGDSAMYLCASSFRTGRGYTFGSGTRLTVV.

The rearrangement uses TRBV7-8 and TRBJ2-1, with D hard to call. Trimming took off 5 bases at V and 4 bases at J, with 6 bases between the two ends. This CDR3 spans 12 amino acids. CDR1 is SGHVS, CDR2 FQNEAQ, per germline. CDR3 residues: CASSPAYNEQFF. In nucleotides, the CDR3 is TGTGCCAGCAGCCCGGCGTACAATGAGCAGTTCTTC.

The V gene is TRBV15, the J gene TRBJ1-2; D remains ambiguous. Germline CDR1 LNHNV, CDR2 YYDKDF (reference sequence). Between the trimmed V and J ends, which lost 0 bases and 4 bases, there was a span of 15 bases. The CDR3 contains 16 residues. This CDR3 is CATSRDLVTEPYGYTF. DNA for the CDR3: TGTGCCACCAGCAGAGATCTGGTAACAGAGCCCTATGGCTACACCTTC. Supplemented by reference TRBV15 and TRBJ1-2, the full variable domain reads DAMVIQNPRYQVTQFGKPVTLSCSQTLNHNVMYWYQQKSSQAPKLLFHYYDKDFNNEADTPDNFQSRRPNTSFCFLDIRSPGLGDTAMYLCATSRDLVTEPYGYTFGSGTRLTVV.

This clone was counted between two and nine times. This chain connects TRBV12-2 to TRBJ2-7; the DNA was not compared with TRBD2, the D call given in the table. TRBV12-2 is shown as a pseudogene. This CDR3 contains 17 residues. The CDR3 reads CASRPLGSGSPSYEQYF. CDR3 coding DNA: TGTGCAAGTCGCCCCCTAGGGTCGGGAAGTCCTTCCTACGAGCAGTACTTC.

The chain combines TRBV29-1 with TRBJ1-2; TRBD1 is a possible D gene (5 bases). This CDR3 is 13 amino acids long. Between the trimmed V and J ends, which lost 4 bases and 5 bases, there was a span of 14 bases. Germline V gives CDR1 SQVTM, CDR2 ANQGSEA. The CDR3: CSVAPLREYGYTF. For the CDR3, the DNA is TGCAGCGTTGCTCCCCTCAGGGAGTATGGCTACACCTTC.

The V gene is TRBV7-2, the J gene TRBJ1-2; perhaps TRBD1 as D (6 bases). The CDR3 has 14 amino acids. Germline V lookup: CDR1 SGHTA, CDR2 FQGNSA. V was pared by 1 base and J by 4 bases, with 10 bases between. The CDR3 protein is CASSLVPDSYGYTF. The CDR3 DNA reads as TGTGCCAGCAGCTTAGTCCCGGACAGCTATGGCTACACCTTC.

V and J are TRBV5-5 and TRBJ1-1; unclear D gene. Looked up from germline, CDR1 is SGHKS and CDR2 is YYEKEE (reference sequence). The V and J ends lost 0 bases and 1 base respectively, with 10 bases between them. This CDR3 has 15 residues. CDR3 loop: CASSLAGMTNTEAFF. The CDR3 nucleotides read TGTGCCAGCAGCTTGGCCGGGATGACGAACACTGAAGCTTTCTTT.

This chain uses TRBV30 with TRBJ2-1; 10 positions match TRBD2. The V gene end was trimmed by 2 bases and the J gene end by 12 bases; junction bases not matched to a gene: 10. The germline CDR1 and CDR2 sequences are GTSNPN and SVGIG (reference sequence). The CDR3 loop spans 14 amino acids. The chain's CDR3 is CAWSIGTSDSGQFF. The CDR3 nucleotides are TGTGCCTGGAGTATCGGGACTAGCGATTCGGGGCAGTTCTTC.

The CDR3 here is CASSYGGGGWKDEQYF. The CDR3 region has the DNA TGTGCCAGCAGTTACGGTGGGGGGGGCTGGAAAGACGAGCAGTACTTC. This chain connects TRBV6-5 to TRBJ2-7; perhaps TRBD2 as D (7 bases). The CDR3 runs to 16 residues. CDR1 MNHEY and CDR2 SVGAGI come from the germline V gene. V lost 2 bases, J lost 5 bases, and 19 bases lay in between.

This clone was seen only once. CDR3 DNA: TGTGCCAGCAGCTCGGACAGGGAGAACCAGCCCCAGCATTTT. It is translated as CASSSDRENQPQHF. The rearrangement joins TRBV5-8 to TRBJ1-5, with 8 bases lining up with TRBD1. The V and J ends lost 3 bases and 7 bases, in that order; junction bases with no gene match: 6. Germline values: CDR1 SGHTS, CDR2 YDEGEE. The CDR3 is 14 amino acids.

CDR3 DNA sequence: TGTGCCAGCAGTGGGGTCGAAGGAACCTACGAGCAGTACTTC. This translates into CASSGVEGTYEQYF. This chain connects TRBV2 to TRBJ2-7, with no clear D. V dropped 4 bases and J dropped 2 bases, with 12 bases sitting between them. Per germline, CDR1 SNHLY and CDR2 FYNNEI. This CDR3 spans 14 amino acids. Supplemented by reference TRBV2 and TRBJ2-7, the full variable domain reads EPEVTQTPSHQVTQMGQEVILRCVPISNHLYFYWYRQILGQKVEFLVSFYNNEISEKSEIFDDQFSVERPDGSNFTLKIRSTKLEDSAMYFCASSGVEGTYEQYFGPGTRLTVT.

The chain joins TRBV7-2 to TRBJ2-1; 16 bases line up with TRBD2. This CDR3 spans 18 amino acids. Germline V gene sequence: CDR1 SGHTA, CDR2 FQGNSA. The V and J ends lost 1 base and 8 bases, in that order; junction bases with no gene match: 8. The CDR3 sequence is CASSLGPGTSGGADEQFF. As DNA, the CDR3 is TGTGCCAGCAGCTTAGGCCCAGGGACTAGCGGGGGGGCAGATGAGCAGTTCTTC.

V and J are TRBV4-1 and TRBJ1-3; the match to TRBD1 covers 7 bases. CDR3 length equals 17 residues. V shed 0 bases and J 0 bases; nucleotides not matched to a gene: 5. Germline-derived CDR1 and CDR2 are MGHRA and YSYEKL. CDR3: CASSQEVPGGSGNTIYF. For the CDR3, the DNA is TGCGCCAGCAGCCAAGAGGTACCAGGGGGCTCTGGAAACACCATATATTTT.

The chain carries TRBV9 and TRBJ2-7, with 8 bases aligning to TRBD1. Germline V CDR1 and CDR2: SGDLS, YYNGEE. The CDR3 extends over 13 amino acids. The J segment lost 7 bases and the V segment lost 3 bases, leaving 6 bases of the junction unmatched. The CDR3 spells CASSDRGSGEQYF. The CDR3 DNA is TGTGCCAGCAGCGACAGGGGGTCGGGGGAGCAGTACTTC. The full variable domain, rest sourced from reference TRBV9 and TRBJ2-7, is DSGVTQTPKHLITATGQRVTLRCSPRSGDLSVYWYQQSLDQGLQFLIQYYNGEERAKGNILERFSAQQFPDLHSELNLSSLELGDSALYFCASSDRGSGEQYFGPGTRLTVT.

The genes are TRBV3-1 (or the pseudogene TRBV3-2) and TRBJ2-7, with 7 positions matching TRBD1. CDR1 LGHDT and CDR2 YNNKEL come from the germline V gene (reference sequence). V dropped 6 bases and J dropped 5; count of bases not matched to a gene: 10. The CDR3 has 14 residues. CDR3 nucleotides: TGTGCCAGCAGTTTGACAGGGAAGCGCGACGAGCAGTACTTC. This sequence encodes CASSLTGKRDEQYF.

The chain has TRBV18 and TRBJ2-1, with 7 bases identical to TRBD2. Germline loops: CDR1 KGHSH, CDR2 LQKENI. The J segment lost 8 bases and the V segment lost 6 bases, leaving 16 bases of the junction unmatched. The CDR3 sequence is 16 residues long. CDR3 loop: CASSPSRAGYRDEQFF. In DNA, the CDR3 is TGTGCCAGCTCCCCGTCGCGAGCGGGGTACCGTGATGAGCAGTTCTTC.

The CDR3 region is CAWRWGTGNTEAFF. In nucleotides, the CDR3 is TGTGCCTGGAGGTGGGGGACAGGGAACACTGAAGCTTTCTTT. The chain is built from TRBV30 and TRBJ1-1; 8 bases are shared with TRBD1. Unmatched junction bases numbered 4, after V lost 3 bases and J lost 1 base. Germline CDR1 GTSNPN, CDR2 SVGIG (reference sequence). The CDR3 consists of 14 residues.

CDR3 amino acids: CASSFPPRNEKLFF. The DNA for the CDR3 is TGTGCCAGCAGCTTCCCTCCGAGAAATGAAAAACTGTTTTTT. The V and J genes are TRBV7-9 and TRBJ1-4; D is unclear. V dropped 3 bases and J dropped 5 bases, with 10 bases sitting between them. CDR3 length: 14 residues. The germline V gene has CDR1 SEHNR and CDR2 FQNEAQ (reference sequence).